The clone carrying this T cell receptor beta chain was observed once. This sample is drawn from a study of control samples from healthy donors and cancer patients. Assay: immunoSEQ multiplex PCR; the TCRdb copy retains only in-frame clones and omits some. This sample yields 80,000 to 100,000 clones, of which 88% are seen a single time; 13% to 15% belongs to the top ten. Sequencing was performed on blood. This TCR was recovered from a man aged 30 to 45 in good health.

The CDR3 spells CASSPGTTTGELFF. The CDR3 coding sequence is TGTGCCAGCAGTCCCGGGACAACCACCGGGGAGCTGTTTTTT. The V call is TRBV27, the J call TRBJ2-2; tentative D call: TRBD1 (6 bases). Trimming stripped 5 bases from V and 4 bases from J, with 11 bases between. Germline V gene lookup returns CDR1 MNHEY and CDR2 SMNVEV (reference sequence). This CDR3 contains 14 residues.